Presented here are 12 T cell receptor beta chains from one specimen sequenced in a study of lymphopenia after photon versus proton radiotherapy. Measured with immunoSEQ multiplex PCR; TCRdb has only the in-frame clones, and not every one. The sample lists around 23,000 clones, approximately 86% occurring once. Sample: peripheral blood, taken from a patient treated with photon-based radiotherapy. These receptors all come from a man aged 45-60 years with gastric cancer.

By sample fraction, this clone is medium-sized (0.01 to 0.1%). The chain employs TRBV19 and TRBJ2-7; 8 bases line up with TRBD1. CDR1 is LNHDA, CDR2 SQIVND, per germline (reference sequence). The V gene end was trimmed by 6 bases and the J gene end by 2 bases; junction bases not matched to a gene: 9. This CDR3 has 15 residues. The CDR3: CASRLMDRETYEQYF. Here the CDR3 DNA reads TGTGCCAGTAGATTAATGGACAGGGAGACCTACGAGCAGTACTTC.

The CDR3 nucleotides read TGTGCCAGCAGCTTTGCCGGGCCCTATGGCTACACCTTC. Translating gives CASSFAGPYGYTF. The chain is built from TRBV5-8 and TRBJ1-2; D is ambiguous. Germline V gene lookup returns CDR1 SGHTS and CDR2 YDEGEE. This CDR3 has 13 amino acids. V lost 2 bases and J lost 4, with 9 bases in between.

This chain links TRBV7-8 with TRBJ1-4; D is unclear. Trimming pared 0 bases from V and 6 bases from J, leaving 11 bases between. This CDR3 has 15 amino acids. Germline loops: CDR1 SGHVS, CDR2 FQNEAQ. CDR3 sequence reads: CASSLAGSYYEKLFF. Here the CDR3 DNA reads TGTGCCAGCAGCTTAGCGGGCAGCTATTATGAAAAACTGTTTTTT.

The table lists this clone with a count of one. This chain joins TRBV23-1 and TRBJ2-7; D ambiguous. TRBV23-1 is an ORF, with its function uncertain. Trimming took 3 bases from V and 3 from J, leaving 6 bases between them. This CDR3 has 12 residues. CDR3 sequence: CASSQENYEQYV. CDR3 nucleotide sequence: TGCGCCAGCAGTCAGGAAAACTACGAGCAGTACGTC.

V and J are TRBV7-7 and TRBJ2-3; D is uncertain. V lost 5 bases and J 2 bases, leaving 11 bases between the germline ends. This CDR3 is built from 14 residues. The germline V gene encodes CDR1 SSHAT and CDR2 FNYEAQ (reference sequence). CDR3 nucleotides: TGTGCCAGCAGCCCGTTTACCATCACAGATACGCAGTATTTT. Translating it yields CASSPFTITDTQYF.

The chain is built from TRBV29-1 and TRBJ1-2; 7 nucleotides align to TRBD1. From germline, CDR1 is SQVTM and CDR2 ANQGSEA. The CDR3 has 13 amino acids. Trimming cost V 3 bases and J 3 bases; bases outside gene matches: 4. Written as DNA, the CDR3 is TGCAGCGTTGATGAACAGGGGCACTATGGCTACACCTTC. Translation gives CSVDEQGHYGYTF. Together with reference TRBV29-1 and TRBJ1-2, the CDR3 gives the full variable domain: SAVISQKPSRDICQRGTSLTIQCQVDSQVTMMFWYRQQPGQSLTLIATANQGSEATYESGFVIDKFPISRPNLTFSTLTVSNMSPEDSSIYLCSVDEQGHYGYTFGSGTRLTVV.

A word on this clone: This same CDR3 is encoded by further DNA sequences in the sample. The chain is built from TRBV30 and TRBJ2-7; possible D gene TRBD2, 5 bases. The germline CDR1 and CDR2 sequences are GTSNPN and SVGIG (reference sequence). V dropped 6 bases and J dropped 1 base, with 13 bases sitting between them. The CDR3 runs 13 residues. In nucleotides, the CDR3 is TGTGCCTGTAGACCGGACTCATCCTACGAGCAGTACGTC. Translated, it gives CACRPDSSYEQYV.

The chain joins TRBV28 to TRBJ1-5; D is unresolved. The CDR3 runs 12 residues. Deletions cut 7 bases from V and 4 bases from J, with 8 bases between. CDR1 MDHEN and CDR2 SYDVKM come from the germline V gene. This chain's CDR3 is CASKRGNQPQHF. The CDR3 DNA follows: TGTGCCAGCAAACGGGGAAATCAGCCCCAGCATTTT.

This clone was seen just once. The J gene is TRBJ2-2, the V gene TRBV15; 12 bases are shared with TRBD1. J lost 6 bases, V lost 3 bases, and 5 bases had no gene match. CDR1 and CDR2 from the germline V gene are LNHNV and YYDKDF (reference sequence). CDR3 length: 16 residues. The CDR3 protein is CATSSERDRGPGELFF. The DNA of the CDR3 is TGTGCCACCAGCAGTGAACGGGACAGGGGGCCCGGGGAGCTGTTTTTT.

The chain carries TRBV28 and TRBJ2-1, with a possible D match to TRBD2 (5 bases). The V and J ends lost 3 bases and 12 bases respectively, with 12 bases between them. CDR1 and CDR2 from the germline V gene are MDHEN and SYDVKM. This CDR3 is built from 12 residues. The DNA for the CDR3 is TGTGCCAGCAGTTTCGGAGGTCGGCGGCAGTTCTTC. Its translation is CASSFGGRRQFF.

A word on this clone: The sample holds other DNA sequences that translate to the same CDR3. The V gene is TRBV5-1, the J gene TRBJ2-7; D is uncertain. The CDR3 length is 12 residues. Looked up from germline, CDR1 is SGHRS and CDR2 is YFSETQ. V was pared by 0 bases and J by 4 bases, with 5 bases between. CDR3 sequence (DNA): TGCGCCAGCAGCTTGGAAGGGTACGAGCAGTACTTC. Its translation is CASSLEGYEQYF.

This chain uses TRBV7-2 with TRBJ2-3, with 7 bases aligning to TRBD1. Per germline, CDR1 SGHTA and CDR2 FQGNSA. There are 16 residues in the CDR3. J was trimmed by 2 bases and V by 5 bases; bases with no gene match: 10. CDR3 DNA: TGTGCCAGCAGCCGCCGACCGGGACAGAACACAGATACGCAGTATTTT. Protein: CASSRRPGQNTDTQYF.